One T cell receptor (beta chain) is described in this entry. Its antigen is not identified. There are 17 residues in the CDR3. CDR1 is SQVTM and CDR2 is ANQGSEA in the germline V gene. V gave up 2 bases and J gave up 5 bases, with 23 bases separating them. The data derive from a study of T cells in localized non-small cell lung cancer. The repertoire was sequenced with immunoSEQ multiplex PCR; TCRdb's copy has only in-frame clones and lacks some. The sample lists 45,000 to 55,000 clones; about 80% were seen once. General study points: Without multi-region sequencing, intratumor heterogeneity could not be excluded. Uninvolved adjacent lung had more T cell clonality than any other tissue, topping tumor. Paired adjacent lung recovered a median about 60 of the top 100 tumor clones. Among blood samples, higher T cell density accompanied longer overall survival.

The sample here was peripheral blood, taken before any cancer treatment. This clonotype originated in a man aged 40-75 years with stage I squamous cell lung carcinoma. The chain couples TRBV29-1 to TRBJ2-3; weak D call: TRBD1 (6 bases). The CDR3 here is CSVETVQGGVVGDTQYF. The CDR3 DNA follows: TGCAGCGTTGAAACGGTCCAAGGGGGAGTAGTGGGAGATACGCAGTATTTT.